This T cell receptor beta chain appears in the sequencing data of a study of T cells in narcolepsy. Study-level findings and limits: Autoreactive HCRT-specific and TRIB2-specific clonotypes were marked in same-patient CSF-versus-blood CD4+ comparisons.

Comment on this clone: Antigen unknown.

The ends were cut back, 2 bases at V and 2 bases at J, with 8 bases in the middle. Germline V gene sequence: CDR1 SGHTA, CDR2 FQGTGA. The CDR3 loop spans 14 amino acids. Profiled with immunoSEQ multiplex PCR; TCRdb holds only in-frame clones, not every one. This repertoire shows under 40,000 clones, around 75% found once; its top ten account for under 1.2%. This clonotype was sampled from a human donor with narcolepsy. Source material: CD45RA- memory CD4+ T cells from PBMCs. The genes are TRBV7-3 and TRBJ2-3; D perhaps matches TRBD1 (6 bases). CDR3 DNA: TGTGCCAGCAGCTTAGGGGACACCACAGATACGCAGTATTTT. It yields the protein CASSLGDTTDTQYF. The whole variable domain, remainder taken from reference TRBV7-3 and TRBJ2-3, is GAGVSQTPSNKVTEKGKYVELRCDPISGHTALYWYRQSLGQGPEFLIYFQGTGAADDSGLPNDRFFAVRPEGSVSTLKIQRTERGDSAVYLCASSLGDTTDTQYFGPGTRLTVL.